The rows below give T cell receptor beta chains drawn from one sample of a study of shared clonotypes between healthy human individuals. Produced via immunoSEQ multiplex PCR; TCRdb's table is partial and in-frame only. The sample consists of 2,500,000 or so clones, 93% of them appearing once. The specimen was naive CD4+ T cells from PBMCs. The receptors stem from a man younger than 30 in good health. Some clones in this sample may be carry-over from other donors' samples. CDR3s leave out the opening cysteine and the closing phenylalanine or tryptophan. Each record gives: V gene, clone size, CDR3 protein. Where a row states a size, it is once, few, many or the class of an expanded clone; other rows omit it.

V: TRBV30; size: few; CDR3: AWSKDRGQDAF
V: TRBV29-1; size: .; CDR3: SVEFQGQREQY
V: TRBV11-1; size: .; CDR3: ASSLAAGSSYEQY
V: TRBV14; size: once; CDR3: ASSQSGQQRGNIQY
V: TRBV15; size: .; CDR3: ATSREERAEYEQY
V: TRBV9; size: .; CDR3: ASSVAPLERARSYEQY
V: TRBV4-2; size: .; CDR3: ASSQEGLEGYT
V: TRBV30; size: .; CDR3: AWSPQRTAGGQPQH
V: TRBV5-3; size: .; CDR3: ARSTGAKNIQY
V: TRBV2; size: .; CDR3: ASSVRLQGYEQY
V: TRBV30; size: .; CDR3: AWSVHYNQPQH
V: TRBV7-8; size: .; CDR3: ASSSSSSNYGYT
V: TRBV4-2; size: .; CDR3: ASSQDPRLLNTGELF
V: TRBV6-5; size: .; CDR3: ASSSRTSGIYNEQF
V: TRBV5-1; size: .; CDR3: ASSYRTRSYEQY
V: TRBV5-1; size: .; CDR3: ASSLGQGAPGNQPQH
V: TRBV27; size: .; CDR3: ASSLGRGGFEQY
V: TRBV30; size: .; CDR3: AWSVGFFTEQF
V: TRBV28; size: .; CDR3: ASSLWQAVLYEQY
V: TRBV6-1; size: .; CDR3: ASSVLAGVVEQF
V: TRBV2; size: .; CDR3: ASSKETANYGYT
V: TRBV7-9; size: .; CDR3: ASSLGQGTYEQY
V: TRBV9; size: once; CDR3: ASSANPTANTGELF
V: TRBV25-1; size: .; CDR3: ASSEYGTGEQF
V: TRBV27; size: .; CDR3: ASSKRDTGTLNPYEQY
V: TRBV28; size: .; CDR3: ASSLGGQAYNQPQH